There are many counts of the clone carrying this T cell receptor (beta chain). The antigen is unknown. The sample belongs to a study of response to subunit inactivated influenza vaccine. TCRdb reanalysed the RT-PCR reads using MiXCR and keeps one entry per CDR3 protein. Here the sample spans roughly 160,000 distinct CDR3 sequences, under 13% being singletons. Germline V gives CDR1 SGHVS, CDR2 FQNEAQ. The CDR3 consists of 15 residues. V gave up 3 bases and J gave up 5 bases; unmatched junction bases: 2. Overall study results and limits: Authors suggested each seasonal influenza vaccination recruits few new T cells.

The rearrangement links TRBV7-8 to TRBJ2-3; 13 bases are shared with TRBD2. The sample was non-naive T cells sorted from PBMCs, taken roughly 48 days after vaccination. The sequence derives from a man aged 50 or older who received an inactivated influenza vaccine. Here the CDR3 reads CASSLGLAGIDTQYF. In DNA, the CDR3 is TGTGCCAGCAGCTTGGGACTAGCGGGAATAGATACGCAGTATTTT.